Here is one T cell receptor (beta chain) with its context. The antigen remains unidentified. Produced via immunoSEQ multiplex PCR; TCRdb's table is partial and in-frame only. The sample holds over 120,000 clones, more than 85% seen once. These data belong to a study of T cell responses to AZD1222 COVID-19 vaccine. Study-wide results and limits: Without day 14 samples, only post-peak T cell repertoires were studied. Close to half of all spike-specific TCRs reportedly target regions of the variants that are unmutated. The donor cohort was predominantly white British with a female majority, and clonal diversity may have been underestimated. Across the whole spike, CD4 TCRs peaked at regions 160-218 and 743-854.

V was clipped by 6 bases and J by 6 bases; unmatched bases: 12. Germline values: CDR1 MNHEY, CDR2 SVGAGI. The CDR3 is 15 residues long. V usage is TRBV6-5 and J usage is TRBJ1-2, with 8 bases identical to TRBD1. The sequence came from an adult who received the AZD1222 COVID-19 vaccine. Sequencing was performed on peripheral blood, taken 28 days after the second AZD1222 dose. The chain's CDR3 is CASRIETGVGDGYTF. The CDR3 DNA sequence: TGTGCCAGCAGAATAGAGACAGGGGTTGGAGATGGCTACACCTTC.